These 32 T cell receptor beta chains were sequenced from one sample in a study of blood T cell repertoires in COVID-19 (dated by TCRdb to about 2020). The library was built by means of the immunoSEQ multiplex PCR assay. In TCRdb, the immuneACCESS table is reduced to in-frame sequences with V and J assigned. These tables do not hold every clone; where another copy was compared, an unresolved V gene accounts for under half, and the others remain unexplained. This sample lists 90,000 to 120,000 clones; about four fifths were detected once. The ten largest clones capture approximately 4.1% of the sample. The specimen was peripheral blood. Source of these receptors: a human donor in a cohort sampled during active COVID-19.

Here the CDR3 reads CASSLSISRTGAYEQYF. As DNA, the CDR3 is TGTGCCAGCAGTTTATCGATAAGCCGGACAGGGGCCTACGAGCAGTACTTC. The rearrangement uses TRBV27 and TRBJ2-7; 9 bases line up with TRBD1. CDR3 size: 17 residues. V gave up 0 bases and J gave up 2 bases; unmatched junction bases: 8. The germline gives CDR1 MNHEY, CDR2 SMNVEV (reference sequence).

The chain employs TRBV9 and TRBJ2-5; 7 nucleotides line up with TRBD2. Germline values: CDR1 SGDLS, CDR2 YYNGEE. The CDR3 consists of 15 residues. V shed 0 bases and J 4 bases; nucleotides not matched to a gene: 6. The CDR3 protein is CASSVVTGEGETQYF. The CDR3 coding sequence is TGTGCCAGCAGCGTAGTAACGGGGGAGGGAGAGACCCAGTACTTC.

The rearrangement links TRBV6-5 to TRBJ2-2; 7 nucleotides match TRBD2. Germline V CDR1 and CDR2: MNHEY, SVGAGI. This CDR3 is 15 amino acids long. V lost 3 bases to trimming and J lost 4 bases; unmatched junction nucleotides: 5. The CDR3 protein is CASSYRGEGTGELFF. The CDR3 DNA sequence: TGTGCCAGCAGTTATCGGGGGGAAGGCACCGGGGAGCTGTTTTTT.

The chain has TRBV3-1 (or the pseudogene TRBV3-2) and TRBJ2-2; 8 bases align to TRBD2. The CDR3 spans 16 residues. Trimming at V came to 0 bases and at J to 6 bases, leaving 6 bases not matched to a gene. Germline values: CDR1 LGHDT, CDR2 YNNKEL (reference sequence). The CDR3 protein is CASSQESGTSPGELFF. Written as DNA, the CDR3 is TGTGCCAGCAGCCAAGAGTCGGGGACTAGTCCCGGGGAGCTGTTTTTT.

This clone was found once. The genes are TRBV6-4 and TRBJ1-1; possibly TRBD1 for D (6 bases). The CDR3 is 13 residues long. Germline V lookup: CDR1 MRHNA, CDR2 SNTAGT. The V and J ends lost 11 bases and 1 base respectively, with 14 bases between them. This CDR3 is CAGRQAGNTEAFF. In nucleotides, the CDR3 is TGTGCCGGAAGACAGGCTGGGAACACTGAAGCTTTCTTT.

The genes are TRBV7-6 and TRBJ2-5; D not certain. Per germline, CDR1 SGHVS and CDR2 FNYEAQ. The CDR3 spans 13 residues. Deletions cut 1 base from V and 5 bases from J, with 8 bases between. Written as DNA, the CDR3 is TGTGCCAGCAGCTTAGAAGTTCGGGAGACCCAGTACTTC. Protein product: CASSLEVRETQYF.

The chain employs TRBV7-2 and TRBJ2-3; the D gene is possibly TRBD2 (6 bases). Trimming stripped 0 bases from V and 7 bases from J, with 11 bases between. The germline V gene encodes CDR1 SGHTA and CDR2 FQGNSA. This CDR3 spans 14 amino acids. CDR3 nucleotide sequence: TGTGCCAGCAGCTTAGCGCGGGACTCCTATACGCAGTATTTT. Its protein is CASSLARDSYTQYF.

The rearrangement uses TRBV7-2 and TRBJ2-1, with a tentative D call TRBD2 (5 bases). Germline values: CDR1 SGHTA, CDR2 FQGNSA. V lost 5 bases and J 5 bases, leaving 16 bases between the germline ends. The CDR3 totals 15 residues. CDR3 DNA sequence: TGTGCCAGCAGCCCCGATCTATCGGGGAACAATGAGCAGTTCTTC. This codes for CASSPDLSGNNEQFF.

The sample holds many counts of this clone. The gene calls are TRBV15 and TRBJ2-2, with 7 bases fitting TRBD2. V gave up 6 bases and J gave up 1 base; unmatched junction bases: 2. Germline assignment: CDR1 LNHNV and CDR2 YYDKDF (reference sequence). This CDR3 contains 14 residues. In DNA form, the CDR3 reads TGTGCCACCAGGGGAGGGCAGAACACCGGGGAGCTGTTTTTT. It encodes CATRGGQNTGELFF.

The chain joins TRBV4-1 to TRBJ2-7; D might be TRBD2 (5 bases). There are 16 residues in the CDR3. Germline V lookup: CDR1 MGHRA, CDR2 YSYEKL. Trimming left V 1 base short and J 0 bases short, with 13 bases between. This CDR3 reads CASSQGGIEASYEQYF. CDR3 DNA: TGCGCCAGCAGCCAAGGAGGGATAGAGGCCTCCTACGAGCAGTACTTC.

The chain recombines TRBV5-1 with TRBJ2-5; 7 bases are shared with TRBD1. The CDR3 consists of 13 residues. The germline CDR1 and CDR2 sequences are SGHRS and YFSETQ. V shed 4 bases and J 5 bases; nucleotides not matched to a gene: 5. The CDR3 is CASSMTGWETQYF. In DNA, the CDR3 is TGCGCCAGCAGCATGACAGGGTGGGAGACCCAGTACTTC.

The chain carries TRBV5-5 and TRBJ2-3; 10 nucleotides line up with TRBD1. This CDR3 is built from 18 residues. Trimming removed 3 bases from V and 4 bases from J; junction bases left unmatched: 14. Germline V gene lookup returns CDR1 SGHKS and CDR2 YYEKEE (reference sequence). CDR3 nucleotide sequence: TGTGCCAGCAGCTCGGAATATCTGACAGGGGGCTGGGCAGATACGCAGTATTTT. Residues: CASSSEYLTGGWADTQYF.

Note on this clone: In the same sample, other DNA sequences code for this CDR3. CDR3 in amino acids: CASSYNRANTEAFF. The CDR3 DNA is TGTGCCAGCAGTTACAACAGGGCGAACACTGAAGCTTTCTTT. This rearrangement joins TRBV6-5 to TRBJ1-1; D possibly corresponds to TRBD1 (6 bases). The germline V gene encodes CDR1 MNHEY and CDR2 SVGAGI. The CDR3 has 14 amino acids. The germline V and J ends were trimmed by 2 bases and 1 base, with 8 bases remaining between them.

This chain links TRBV30 with TRBJ2-2; 8 positions agree with TRBD1. The CDR3 consists of 14 residues. CDR1 and CDR2 (germline): GTSNPN, SVGIG (reference sequence). V was clipped by 1 base and J by 5 bases; unmatched bases: 3. The CDR3 sequence is CAWSAGQGTGELFF. Written as DNA, the CDR3 is TGTGCCTGGAGTGCAGGACAGGGAACCGGGGAGCTGTTTTTT.

This clone was seen a handful of times. V is TRBV23-1 and J is TRBJ1-5; D call uncertain. TRBV23-1 counts as an open reading frame of uncertain function. CDR3 length: 14 residues. The V gene lost 4 bases and the J gene lost 0 bases, with 7 bases spanning the gap. CDR3 region: CASSRPDSNQPQHF. CDR3 DNA: TGCGCCAGCAGTCGGCCAGATAGCAATCAGCCCCAGCATTTT.

The V call is TRBV11-2, the J call TRBJ1-4; D remains ambiguous. Germline CDR1 is SGHAT and CDR2 is FQNNGV. V lost 5 bases and J lost 4, with 8 bases in between. The CDR3 contains 13 residues. CDR3 residues: CASSPGLNEKLFF. CDR3 DNA sequence: TGTGCCAGCAGCCCCGGACTTAATGAAAAACTGTTTTTT.

V usage is TRBV6-5 and J usage is TRBJ1-3; D is unclear. The CDR3 covers 14 residues. The germline V and J ends were trimmed by 6 bases and 0 bases, with 9 bases remaining between them. Germline values: CDR1 MNHEY, CDR2 SVGAGI. The CDR3 DNA is TGTGCCAGCAGAGCGACGGACTCTGGAAACACCATATATTTT. Translation gives CASRATDSGNTIYF.

This chain uses TRBV4-1 with TRBJ2-7; D remains ambiguous. The ends were cut back, 0 bases at V and 1 base at J, with 10 bases in the middle. Germline V gene data show CDR1 as MGHRA and CDR2 as YSYEKL. The CDR3 has 15 amino acids. The CDR3 here is CASSQEEVSSYEQYF. The CDR3 nucleotides are TGCGCCAGCAGCCAAGAAGAGGTGAGTTCCTACGAGCAGTACTTC.

The chain recombines TRBV6-5 with TRBJ1-2; D remains ambiguous. Per the germline V gene, CDR1 is MNHEY and CDR2 is SVGAGI. Trimming took 4 bases from V and 0 from J, leaving 9 bases between them. The CDR3 extends over 14 amino acids. The CDR3, as DNA: TGTGCCAGCAGTTCCGGCGGGACTAACTATGGCTACACCTTC. This translates into CASSSGGTNYGYTF.

The chain employs TRBV4-1 and TRBJ1-6, with 8 positions matching TRBD1. Unmatched junction bases numbered 4, after V lost 0 bases and J lost 9 bases. The germline V gene encodes CDR1 MGHRA and CDR2 YSYEKL. The CDR3 is 15 amino acids. As DNA, the CDR3 is TGCGCCAGCAGCCAAGACAGGGGGCTGGGTTCACCCCTCCACTTT. Amino acids: CASSQDRGLGSPLHF.

The rearrangement uses TRBV28 and TRBJ1-1; possible D gene TRBD1, 5 bases. V lost 4 bases, J lost 4 bases, and 13 bases lay in between. This CDR3 has 14 amino acids. CDR1 and CDR2 from the germline V gene are MDHEN and SYDVKM. The CDR3 sequence: CASSSTGAGTEAFF. In nucleotides, the CDR3 is TGTGCCAGCAGTTCCACAGGTGCTGGCACTGAAGCTTTCTTT.

V is TRBV7-2 and J is TRBJ1-6, with 9 bases identical to TRBD1. Germline loops: CDR1 SGHTA, CDR2 FQGNSA. The CDR3 sequence is 16 residues long. Trimming cost V 5 bases and J 8 bases; bases outside gene matches: 10. The CDR3 nucleotides read TGTGCCAGCAGCCGGGGAAACAGGGGGCCGGATTCACCCCTCCACTTT. The encoded protein is CASSRGNRGPDSPLHF.

This clone was found once. V gene TRBV18 combines with J gene TRBJ1-2, with D maybe TRBD1 (5 bases). This CDR3 comprises 15 residues. From germline, CDR1 is KGHSH and CDR2 LQKENI. Trimming stripped 3 bases from V and 5 bases from J, with 16 bases between. CDR3 coding DNA: TGTGCCAGCTCACCTTGGTTGGGCGGACAATATGGCTACACCTTC. Its translation: CASSPWLGGQYGYTF.

This clone was seen only once. The genes are TRBV9 and TRBJ2-3; 11 bases agree with TRBD2. Trimming cost V 3 bases and J 1 base; bases outside gene matches: 4. The CDR3 is 16 residues long. Germline V lookup: CDR1 SGDLS, CDR2 YYNGEE. This chain's CDR3 is CASSAELAGGTDTQYF. As DNA, the CDR3 is TGTGCCAGCAGCGCCGAACTAGCGGGAGGCACAGATACGCAGTATTTT.

V and J are TRBV12-3 or TRBV12-4 and TRBJ1-1; D is unclear. Trimming pared 6 bases from V and 6 bases from J, leaving 11 bases between. This CDR3 comprises 12 residues. CDR3 loop: CASSSPQSEAFF. The DNA for the CDR3 is TGTGCCAGCAGCAGCCCACAGTCTGAAGCTTTCTTT.

This sequence joins TRBV3-1 (or the pseudogene TRBV3-2) and TRBJ2-3, with 7 nucleotides matching TRBD2. Trimming took 7 bases from V and 6 from J; bases not matched to a gene: 10. The CDR3 is made up of 14 amino acids. The germline CDR1 and CDR2 sequences are LGHDT and YNNKEL (reference sequence). The CDR3 loop reads CASTPFQAGDTQYF. DNA for the CDR3: TGTGCCAGCACCCCTTTTCAAGCGGGGGATACGCAGTATTTT.

V is TRBV11-2 and J is TRBJ1-3; D remains ambiguous. The CDR3 has 15 amino acids. The germline CDR1 and CDR2 sequences are SGHAT and FQNNGV. V was cut by 1 base and J by 0 bases, with 7 bases left in between. CDR3: CASSLGQISGNTIYF. DNA of the CDR3: TGTGCCAGCAGCTTAGGCCAGATCTCTGGAAACACCATATATTTT.

The chain recombines TRBV19 with TRBJ1-1, with D maybe TRBD1 (6 bases). Germline CDR1 reads LNHDA; CDR2 reads SQIVND (reference sequence). This CDR3 spans 14 amino acids. Trimming took 5 bases from V and 2 from J, leaving 12 bases between them. The CDR3 loop is CASSPDRLNTEAFF. CDR3 coding DNA: TGTGCCAGTAGTCCGGACAGATTAAACACTGAAGCTTTCTTT. Variable domain in full (rest from reference TRBV19 and TRBJ1-1): DGGITQSPKYLFRKEGQNVTLSCEQNLNHDAMYWYRQDPGQGLRLIYYSQIVNDFQKGDIAEGYSVSREKKESFPLTVTSAQKNPTAFYLCASSPDRLNTEAFFGQGTRLTVV.

The chain is built from TRBV4-3 and TRBJ2-3; D not certain. Germline V CDR1 and CDR2: LGHNA, YSLEER. The CDR3 is made up of 14 amino acids. With 0 bases removed from V and 5 bases from J, the gap between germline ends came to 9 bases. The DNA of the CDR3 is TGCGCCAGCAGCCAAGAGCCCCACAAAGATACGCAGTATTTT. It yields the protein CASSQEPHKDTQYF.

The chain recombines TRBV7-9 with TRBJ1-3; TRBD1 agrees at 8 bases. J gave up 3 bases and V 5 bases, and 12 bases lay outside the gene matches. CDR3 size: 17 residues. Germline assignment: CDR1 SEHNR and CDR2 FQNEAQ (reference sequence). The CDR3 coding sequence is TGTGCCAGCAGCCCGAGGACAGGGTCTGATTTTGGAAACACCATATATTTT. Protein product: CASSPRTGSDFGNTIYF.

This chain links TRBV7-8 with TRBJ2-1, with 9 bases aligning to TRBD2. The CDR3 contains 13 residues. V dropped 0 bases and J dropped 10; count of bases not matched to a gene: 1. Germline V gene data show CDR1 as SGHVS and CDR2 as FQNEAQ. DNA of the CDR3: TGTGCCAGCAGCTTAGCCCTAGCGGGGGAGCAGTTCTTC. This gives the protein CASSLALAGEQFF.

As for this clone: The DNA is omitted, as the CDR3 cannot be located on it reliably, and the CDR3 follows TCRdb's listing. This chain connects TRBV7-8 to TRBJ2-1; the table's D call, TRBD2, has no DNA check behind it. CDR1 and CDR2 from the germline V gene are SGHVS and FQNEAQ. The CDR3 is made up of 15 amino acids, end residues included. The chain's CDR3 is CASSSSGSGLNEQFF.